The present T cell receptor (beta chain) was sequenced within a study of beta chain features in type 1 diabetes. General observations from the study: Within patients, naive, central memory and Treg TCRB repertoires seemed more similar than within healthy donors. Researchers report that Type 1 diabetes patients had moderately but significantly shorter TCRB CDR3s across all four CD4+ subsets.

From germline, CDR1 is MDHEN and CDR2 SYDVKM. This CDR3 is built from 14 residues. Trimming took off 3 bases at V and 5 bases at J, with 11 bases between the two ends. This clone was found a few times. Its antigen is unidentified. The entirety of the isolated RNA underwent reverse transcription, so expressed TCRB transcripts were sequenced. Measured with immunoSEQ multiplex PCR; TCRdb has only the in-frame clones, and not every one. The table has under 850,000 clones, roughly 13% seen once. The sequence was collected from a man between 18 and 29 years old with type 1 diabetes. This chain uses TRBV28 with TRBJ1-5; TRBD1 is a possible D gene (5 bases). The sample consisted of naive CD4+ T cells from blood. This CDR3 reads CASSFGAPDQPQHF. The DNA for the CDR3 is TGTGCCAGCAGTTTTGGGGCACCTGATCAGCCCCAGCATTTT. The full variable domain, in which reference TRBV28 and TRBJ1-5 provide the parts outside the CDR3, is DVKVTQSSRYLVKRTGEKVFLECVQDMDHENMFWYRQDPGLGLRLIYFSYDVKMKEKGDIPEGYSVSREKKERFSLILESASTNQTSMYLCASSFGAPDQPQHFGDGTRLSIL.